The text below deals with one T cell receptor beta chain. The specificity of this receptor is unknown. Base qualities are not recorded, but no much larger clone differs from it by a single base. The time point label here, explained by the study, means: baseline before first vaccination. Samples from vaccinated people were obtained from the UK trials COV001 and COV002, which included a single-blind randomized controlled phase 2/3 trial of AZD1222 (ChAdOx1 nCoV-19) in healthy adults. Trial participant PBMC samples were collected at day 0 and day 28 after the second dose for TCRbeta chain sequencing. This specimen belongs to a study of T cell responses to AZD1222 COVID-19 vaccine (dated by TCRdb to the early 2020s). Regarding the research as a whole: AZD1222 recipients whose second dose came at about 4 weeks and those whose second dose came at about 12 weeks were combined into one group, since spike-specific TCR depth and breadth did not differ between the two schedules. Enrollment into the trials was organized by age into subgroups of 18-55, 56-69 and 70-plus years, and those subgroups contained approximately 150, 30 and 60 TCR-sequenced participants, respectively. A total of just over 230 trial participants underwent TCR sequencing, of whom about 210 had received two doses of AZD1222 and about 25 had received two doses of the MenACWY control vaccine. Findings and caveats that apply to the study as a whole: Reportedly, almost half of the unique spike-specific TCRs recognized epitopes lying outside the regions that are mutated in the B.1.351 and B.1.1.7 variants. Participants were mostly white British, with more females than males. The authors suggested clonal diversity may have been underestimated. The vaccine-associated CD4 TCRs covered the entire spike protein, and the dominant responses fell in regions 160-218 and 743-854. Conclusions about previously exposed vaccinees are limited, since just a handful of AZD1222 recipients were seropositive for SARS-CoV-2 at baseline. In the small 56-69-year group, the increase in depth fell short of significance, most likely because of low power. Spike-specific TCR breadth and depth rose significantly after two AZD1222 doses compared with day 0 and with MenACWY recipients. Because no day 14 peak-response samples were available, the repertoires could be characterized only after the peak T cell response.

The CDR3 regions of human TCRbeta chains were analyzed by immunosequencing. In the paper's pipeline: TCRs in the repertoires were compared against a reference library of SARS-CoV-2-specific TCRs that had been generated with the MIRA antigen-specificity platform. Breadth was defined as the fraction of unique TCRs that were SARS-CoV-2-associated. Depth was defined as the fraction of total T cells that were SARS-CoV-2-associated. Using the MIRA data, every spike-specific TCR was mapped to the spike region that the TCR reacted to and assigned to either a CD4 or a CD8 class. Log10-transformed breadth and depth values were compared by one-way ANOVA with Sidak's multiple comparisons tests. Held by TCRdb, this immuneACCESS table contains in-frame sequences only and omits some clones. Under half of the omission traces to an unresolved V gene where checked; the cause of the rest is unknown. V and J calls and clone size are copied from that table; D and trimming were computed from the DNA. Counted in this sample were 93,000 or so clones; around 91% of them appeared once. Together, the top ten hold over 40% of the sample.

Spanning cysteine to phenylalanine, the CDR3 consists of 18 amino acids. The DNA shown is the 54-base CDR3, in frame from base 1. Germline trimming: 3 bases from V, 2 bases from J; junction bases outside gene matches: 12. According to the germline V gene (reference sequence), CDR1 reads LNHDA and CDR2 reads SQIVND. The starting material was peripheral blood, obtained on day 0 of AZD1222 vaccination. This receptor chain uses TRBV19 and TRBJ2-4; the central 8 bases match TRBD2. This TCR came from an adult in good health. At the DNA level, the sequence is TGTGCCAGTAGTATTTCGGCAGCGGGAGTGGCGTCCAAAAACATTCAGTACTTC. Translated, it gives CASSISAAGVASKNIQYF.